What follows are 28 T cell receptor beta chains derived from one specimen sequenced in a study of CXCR3-negative and CXCR3-positive naive CD8 T cells. Libraries were UMI-labeled 5' RACE TRB cDNA. Each CDR3 protein gets one entry in TCRdb, which reprocessed the 5' RACE reads and gives no DNA. Here the sample table reports 120,000 or so distinct CDR3 sequences. Whole-study results and caveats: CXCR3-expressing naive cells carried TRB CDR3s more hydrophobic than those of CXCR3-negative naive cells.

Their recognized antigens are unknown. Sequencing was carried out using naive CXCR3+ CD8+ T cells from blood. Subset noted: CD45RO-CCR7+CD27+CD95- naive CD8+ T cells expressing CXCR3 (TNR3+). The receptors originated from a human donor in good health. Some clones in this sample may be carry-over from other donors' samples.

The chain joins TRBV6-5 to TRBJ2-7; absent DNA, TCRdb's TRBD2 call cannot be checked. The CDR3 is made up of 17 amino acids. Germline V lookup: CDR1 MNHEY, CDR2 SVGAGI. The chain's CDR3 is CASSPGLAGEAGYEQYF.

The V call is TRBV29-1, the J call TRBJ2-7; TCRdb proposes TRBD2, but this gene call is untestable without DNA. CDR1 is SQVTM and CDR2 is ANQGSEA in the germline V gene. The length of the CDR3 is 15 residues. The CDR3 here is CSVELELAGDYEQYF.

This chain uses TRBV7-3 with TRBJ2-3; the TCRdb call, TRBD2, lacks DNA for checking. Germline CDR1 SGHTA, CDR2 FQGTGA. CDR3 size: 15 residues. The CDR3 region is CASSTTSGFTDTQYF.

The J gene is TRBJ2-1, the V gene TRBV29-1; TCRdb outputs TRBD2, but without DNA this stays unchecked. Germline CDR1 and CDR2: SQVTM and ANQGSEA. This CDR3 spans 13 amino acids. The CDR3 loop is CSPSRAGYNEQFF.

The CDR3 spells CASSSQGGAVHEQYF. The rearrangement links TRBV7-9 to TRBJ2-7; TCRdb's assignment of TRBD1 cannot be checked, as there is no DNA. CDR1 and CDR2 (germline): SEHNR, FQNEAQ (reference sequence). There are 15 residues in the CDR3.

The genes are TRBV18 and TRBJ2-7. Germline assignment: CDR1 KGHSH and CDR2 LQKENI. The CDR3 totals 15 residues. The CDR3 protein is CASSPDLLGAYEQYF.

The V gene is TRBV29-1, the J gene TRBJ1-1. The CDR3 sequence is 12 residues long. Germline V gene data show CDR1 as SQVTM and CDR2 as ANQGSEA. CDR3 protein: CSVDRGNTEAFF.

The chain joins TRBV4-2 to TRBJ1-4. The germline gives CDR1 LGHNA, CDR2 YNFKEQ. The CDR3 is 17 amino acids. CDR3 loop: CASSQEGGVATNEKLFF.

The chain carries TRBV20-1 and TRBJ1-1; TCRdb reports TRBD1, a call that lacks DNA to check it against. The CDR3 has 17 residues. Germline CDR1 reads DFQATT; CDR2 reads SNEGSKA (reference sequence). This CDR3 reads CSTFTPSTGTVNTEAFF.

The chain carries TRBV7-9 and TRBJ1-2; TCRdb returns TRBD1, unconfirmable since there is no DNA. The CDR3 length is 13 residues. Per the germline V gene, CDR1 is SEHNR and CDR2 is FQNEAQ (reference sequence). Here the CDR3 reads CASSRGQGDGYTF.

The chain is built from TRBV5-1 and TRBJ1-1. This CDR3 has 16 amino acids. Germline V gene data show CDR1 as SGHRS and CDR2 as YFSETQ. CDR3 region: CASSFGEGAMNTEAFF.

The V and J genes are TRBV28 and TRBJ2-1. Germline V lookup: CDR1 MDHEN, CDR2 SYDVKM. This CDR3 has 12 amino acids. The CDR3 spells CASSFLDNEQFF.

The chain has TRBV11-3 and TRBJ2-7. CDR1 is SGHNT, CDR2 YENEEA, per germline. CDR3 size: 14 residues. CDR3 sequence: CASSSLEGPYEQYF.

This chain joins TRBV12-3 or TRBV12-4 and TRBJ2-7; TCRdb's D gene call, TRBD1, goes unchecked for lack of DNA. CDR3 length: 13 residues. The chain's CDR3 is CASSFLSLYEQYF.

The CDR3 is CASSYGTGGGGEQFF. This chain joins TRBV11-1 and TRBJ2-1; the D call of TRBD1 rests on TCRdb alone, since no DNA is present to check it. Germline CDR1 and CDR2: SGHAT and FQDESV (reference sequence). This CDR3 spans 15 amino acids.

This sequence joins TRBV9 and TRBJ2-7; checking the TCRdb D call of TRBD1 is not possible without DNA. This CDR3 region has 13 residues. Per germline, CDR1 SGDLS and CDR2 YYNGEE. CDR3 amino acids: CASSVDRGMEQYF.

The J gene is TRBJ2-6, the V gene TRBV4-2. CDR1 and CDR2 from the germline V gene are LGHNA and YNFKEQ. This CDR3 comprises 16 residues. The CDR3 reads CASSQEVGSGANVLTF.

This chain joins TRBV10-3 and TRBJ2-7; TCRdb outputs TRBD2, but without DNA this stays unchecked. This CDR3 region has 13 residues. Germline lookup yields CDR1 ENHRY and CDR2 SYGVKD. The chain's CDR3 is CAISEEEGREQYF.

J is TRBJ1-2 and V is TRBV6-5. CDR1 MNHEY and CDR2 SVGAGI come from the germline V gene. This CDR3 region has 14 residues. The chain's CDR3 is CASSDSPAGHGYTF.

V and J are TRBV9 and TRBJ2-7. CDR3 length: 14 amino acids. Germline assignment: CDR1 SGDLS and CDR2 YYNGEE. CDR3 sequence: CASSVELRAYEQYF.

The chain combines TRBV29-1 with TRBJ1-1. Germline V lookup: CDR1 SQVTM, CDR2 ANQGSEA. The CDR3 runs to 13 residues. CDR3 sequence reads: CSVEESGGAEAFF.

The rearrangement joins TRBV7-9 to TRBJ2-5. Germline CDR1 and CDR2: SEHNR and FQNEAQ (reference sequence). This CDR3 is 14 amino acids long. CDR3 sequence reads: CASSNTWTQETQYF.

The chain carries TRBV21-1 and TRBJ2-7; with no DNA, the TCRdb D assignment of TRBD1 cannot be verified. TRBV21-1 is shown as a pseudogene. The CDR3 spans 15 residues. The CDR3 protein is CASSEYPGESGEQYF.

The rearrangement joins TRBV3-1 to TRBJ2-1; TCRdb's assignment of TRBD2 cannot be checked, as there is no DNA. This CDR3 comprises 15 residues. The germline gives CDR1 LGHDT, CDR2 YNNKEL (reference sequence). The CDR3: CASSQNLGAVDEQFF.

The chain couples TRBV14 to TRBJ2-3; TCRdb reports TRBD1, a call that lacks DNA to check it against. The V gene's germline CDR1 is SGHDN and CDR2 FVKESK. CDR3 length: 14 residues. The CDR3 is CASSQEGAEATQYF.

The chain is built from TRBV9 and TRBJ1-1. The germline V gene has CDR1 SGDLS and CDR2 YYNGEE. The CDR3 length is 14 residues. The CDR3 is CASSEGTVGTEAFF.

The chain carries TRBV11-2 and TRBJ2-3. The CDR3 has 15 residues. From germline, CDR1 is SGHAT and CDR2 FQNNGV. CDR3 sequence: CASSFGLMGADTQYF.

The V and J genes are TRBV30 and TRBJ1-1; the TCRdb D gene call, TRBD1, has no DNA to confirm it. The V gene's germline CDR1 is GTSNPN and CDR2 SVGIG (reference sequence). The CDR3 runs to 12 residues. Here the CDR3 reads CAWSEGSDEAFF.